This T cell receptor beta chain is from a study of human T cells and chemical hapten exposure. Study overall: Patch tests applied 0.01% DPC to the upper back, read at 6 days. Per-sample TCR yield variation was attributed mainly to small pooled library volume differences. Patients, chiefly female, had alopecia areata, totalis or universalis.

MiXCR was run by TCRdb on the RACE reads, yielding one entry per CDR3 protein. This sample has hundreds of thousands of distinct CDR3 sequences, with more than 5% found just once. The time point was: patch test 2, 6 weeks after DPC sensitization. Treatment: therapeutic diphenylcyclopropenone sensitization with weekly scalp DPC. This clonotype was seen repeatedly, ten times or more. Trimming removed 2 bases from V and 4 bases from J, with 11 bases in between. Germline V gene data show CDR1 as KGHSH and CDR2 as LQKENI. The CDR3 is 15 amino acids. Here the sequenced sample was whole blood, taken in connection with sensitization to the hapten diphenylcyclopropenone (DPC). The chain joins TRBV18 to TRBJ1-4; D unclear. The TCR comes from a woman younger than 35 with alopecia areata. Some clones in this sample may be carry-over from other donors' samples. CDR3 DNA: TGTGCCAGCTCACCAGAGGTGGCGGTTAATGAAAAACTGTTTTTT. It codes for CASSPEVAVNEKLFF.